The 5 T cell receptor beta chains below come from one sample, sequenced in a study of OX40 agonist ivuxolimab in advanced cancers. The assay was immunoSEQ multiplex PCR, and TCRdb's table has in-frame clones only and misses some. Of about 47,000 clones in the sample, about 85% were seen once. The sample in question was CD4+ or CD8+ T cells sorted from blood, obtained in a trial of the OX40 agonist ivuxolimab. All receptors come from an adult with an advanced solid tumor such as melanoma, head and neck, liver or kidney cancer.

The gene calls are TRBV5-1 and TRBJ2-7; D is unclear. The CDR3 covers 11 residues. The V end was cut by 3 bases, the J end by 5 bases, with 6 bases between. Germline V gene sequence: CDR1 SGHRS, CDR2 YFSETQ. The CDR3 region is CASSSGHEQYF. The DNA for the CDR3 is TGCGCCAGCAGCTCCGGCCACGAGCAGTACTTC.

The rearrangement links TRBV7-8 to TRBJ2-3, with 14 bases aligning to TRBD2. J was trimmed by 3 bases and V by 1 base; bases with no gene match: 6. CDR1 is SGHVS, CDR2 FQNEAQ, per germline. This CDR3 comprises 18 residues. The CDR3 sequence is CASSLEPGLAGVTDTQYF. The CDR3 DNA sequence: TGTGCCAGCAGCTTAGAACCGGGACTAGCGGGGGTTACAGATACGCAGTATTTT.

J is TRBJ1-5 and V is TRBV4-1; no clear D gene. The CDR3 runs to 14 residues. Trimming took off 0 bases at V and 1 base at J, with 4 bases between the two ends. Germline V lookup: CDR1 MGHRA, CDR2 YSYEKL. CDR3 loop: CASSQETSNQPQHF. CDR3 sequence (DNA): TGCGCCAGCAGCCAAGAGACCAGCAATCAGCCCCAGCATTTT.

The chain combines TRBV7-2 with TRBJ1-1; D uncertain. Trimming shortened V by 2 bases and J by 4 bases, and 11 bases separated the two germline ends. Germline CDR1 SGHTA, CDR2 FQGNSA. The CDR3 consists of 14 residues. CDR3 in DNA: TGTGCCAGCAGCTTAAGCGGGTTTCCCACTGAAGCTTTCTTT. Its protein is CASSLSGFPTEAFF.

The J gene is TRBJ2-7, the V gene TRBV10-2, with 12 bases matching TRBD2. Germline lookup yields CDR1 WSHSY and CDR2 SAAADI. With 5 bases clipped from V and 4 bases from J, the junction kept 3 bases outside the gene matches. The CDR3 loop spans 14 amino acids. CDR3 loop: CASSPSGGEYEQYF. Here the CDR3 DNA reads TGCGCCAGCAGTCCTAGCGGGGGGGAGTACGAGCAGTACTTC.